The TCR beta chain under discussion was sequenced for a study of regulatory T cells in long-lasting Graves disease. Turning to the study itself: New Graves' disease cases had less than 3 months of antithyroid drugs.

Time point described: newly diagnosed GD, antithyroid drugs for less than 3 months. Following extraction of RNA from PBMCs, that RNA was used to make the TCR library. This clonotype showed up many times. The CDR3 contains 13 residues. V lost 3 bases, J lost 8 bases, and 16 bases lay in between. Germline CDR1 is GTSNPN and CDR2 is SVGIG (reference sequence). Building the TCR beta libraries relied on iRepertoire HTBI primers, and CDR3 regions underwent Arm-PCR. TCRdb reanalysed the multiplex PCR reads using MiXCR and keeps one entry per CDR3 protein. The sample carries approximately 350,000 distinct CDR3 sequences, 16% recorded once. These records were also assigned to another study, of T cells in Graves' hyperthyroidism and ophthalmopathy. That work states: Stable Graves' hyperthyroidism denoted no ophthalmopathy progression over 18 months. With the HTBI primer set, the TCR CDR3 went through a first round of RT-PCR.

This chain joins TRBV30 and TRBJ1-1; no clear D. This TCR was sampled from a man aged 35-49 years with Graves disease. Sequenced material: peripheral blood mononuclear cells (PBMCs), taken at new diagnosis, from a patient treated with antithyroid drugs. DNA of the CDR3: TGTGCCTGGAGCCCTACTCTGCGGGCCGAAGCTTTCTTT. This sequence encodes CAWSPTLRAEAFF.